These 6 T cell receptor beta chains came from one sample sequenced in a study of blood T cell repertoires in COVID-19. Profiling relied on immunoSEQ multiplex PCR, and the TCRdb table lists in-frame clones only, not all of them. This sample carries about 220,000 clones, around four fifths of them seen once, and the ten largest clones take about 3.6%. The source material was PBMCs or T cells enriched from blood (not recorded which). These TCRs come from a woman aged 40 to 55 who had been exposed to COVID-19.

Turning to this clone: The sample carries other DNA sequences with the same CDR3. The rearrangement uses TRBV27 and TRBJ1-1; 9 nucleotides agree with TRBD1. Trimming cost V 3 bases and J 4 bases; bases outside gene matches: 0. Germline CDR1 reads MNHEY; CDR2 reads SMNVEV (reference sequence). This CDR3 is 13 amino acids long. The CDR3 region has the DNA TGTGCCAGCAGTTTGACAGGGGGCACTGAAGCTTTCTTT. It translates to CASSLTGGTEAFF.

In DNA form, the CDR3 reads TGCGCCAGCAGCCAAGAGGTAGGGGATATGAACACTGAAGCTTTCTTT. This sequence encodes CASSQEVGDMNTEAFF. The chain carries TRBV4-3 and TRBJ1-1; D possibly corresponds to TRBD1 (5 bases). The CDR3 covers 16 residues. Trimming took off 0 bases at V and 0 bases at J, with 11 bases between the two ends. Germline V gives CDR1 LGHNA, CDR2 YSLEER.

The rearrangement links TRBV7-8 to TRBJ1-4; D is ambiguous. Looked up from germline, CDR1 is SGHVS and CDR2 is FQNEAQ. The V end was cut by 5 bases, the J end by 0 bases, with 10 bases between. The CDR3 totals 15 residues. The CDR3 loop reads CASSGNSATNEKLFF. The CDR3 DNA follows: TGTGCCAGCAGCGGAAACAGTGCAACTAATGAAAAACTGTTTTTT.

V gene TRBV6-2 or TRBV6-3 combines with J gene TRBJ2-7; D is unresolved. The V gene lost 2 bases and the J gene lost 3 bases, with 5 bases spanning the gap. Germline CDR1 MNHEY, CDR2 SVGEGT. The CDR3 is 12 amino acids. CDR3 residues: CASSYPNYEQYF. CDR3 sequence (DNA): TGTGCCAGCAGTTACCCCAACTACGAGCAGTACTTC.

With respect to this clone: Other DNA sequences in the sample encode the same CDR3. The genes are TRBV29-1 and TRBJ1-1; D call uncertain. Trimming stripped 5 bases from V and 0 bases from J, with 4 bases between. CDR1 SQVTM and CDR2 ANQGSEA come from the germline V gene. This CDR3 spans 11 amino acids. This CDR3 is CSVRVNTEAFF. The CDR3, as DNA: TGCAGCGTTCGAGTGAACACTGAAGCTTTCTTT.

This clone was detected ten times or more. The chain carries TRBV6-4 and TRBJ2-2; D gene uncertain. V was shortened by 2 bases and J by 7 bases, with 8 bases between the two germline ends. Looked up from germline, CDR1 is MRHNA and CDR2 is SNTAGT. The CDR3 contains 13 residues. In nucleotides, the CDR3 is TGTGCCAGCAGTGACGAGGAACACGGGGAGCTGTTTTTT. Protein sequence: CASSDEEHGELFF.